Included here is one T cell receptor beta chain sequence, with context. Method: immunoSEQ multiplex PCR; TCRdb's copy keeps in-frame clones and lacks some. The data show a few hundred thousand clones, with 70% to 90% seen just once and under 2.5% held by the top ten. Participants came from about two dozen US areas, aged about 18 to 89 years. The study assigned cohorts using participant-reported clinical history. The germline V gene has CDR1 SGHNT and CDR2 YYREEE (reference sequence). The trim removed 5 bases at V and 0 bases at J, leaving 2 bases unmatched. The CDR3 sequence is 15 residues long. The data originate from a study of blood T cell repertoires in COVID-19. About the study: Sample material is recorded as cDNA or gDNA derived from T cells, B-cell-depleted T cells, or PBMCs.

This TCR was recovered from a man aged 30 to 39 who had recovered from COVID-19. The chain uses TRBV5-4 and TRBJ2-5; the match to TRBD1 covers 12 bases. Sequenced: PBMCs or T cells enriched from blood (not recorded which). CDR3 DNA: TGTGCCAGCAGGAGGGACAGGGGGCACCAAGAGACCCAGTACTTC. Its translation is CASRRDRGHQETQYF.